The 9 T cell receptor beta chains below come from one sample, sequenced in a study of blood T cell repertoires in COVID-19. Clones were read by immunoSEQ multiplex PCR, and TCRdb kept only the in-frame ones, dropping some. The sample holds approximately 90,000 clones, around 85% seen once. The material sequenced was peripheral blood. The receptors shown here come from a man of 80 years or more with acute or convalescent COVID-19.

The chain employs TRBV25-1 and TRBJ1-1; TRBD1 matches 7 bases. Trimming removed 6 bases from V and 5 bases from J; junction bases left unmatched: 3. The length of the CDR3 is 12 residues. Germline CDR1 and CDR2: MGHDK and SYGVNS. CDR3 nucleotides: TGTGCCAGCAGCCAGGGGGTTACTGAAGCTTTCTTT. Residues: CASSQGVTEAFF. The full variable domain, its missing parts supplied by reference TRBV25-1 and TRBJ1-1, is EADIYQTPRYLVIGTGKKITLECSQTMGHDKMYWYQQDPGMELHLIHYSYGVNSTEKGDLSSESTVSRIRTEHFPLTLESARPSHTSQYLCASSQGVTEAFFGQGTRLTVV.

This clone was seen only once. The gene calls are TRBV5-6 and TRBJ2-7; weak D call: TRBD2 (6 bases). This CDR3 has 19 amino acids. Germline V CDR1 and CDR2: SGHDT, YYEEEE. Between the trimmed V and J ends, which lost 0 bases and 0 bases, there was a span of 22 bases. The CDR3 protein is CASSLVAPLGGSSSYEQYF. Written as DNA, the CDR3 is TGTGCCAGCAGCTTGGTGGCCCCTCTTGGAGGGAGTAGCTCCTACGAGCAGTACTTC.

This sequence joins TRBV7-2 and TRBJ2-2; 11 positions match TRBD2. This CDR3 has 17 residues. Germline CDR1 is SGHTA and CDR2 is FQGNSA. With 1 base clipped from V and 2 bases from J, the junction kept 3 bases outside the gene matches. Written as DNA, the CDR3 is TGTGCCAGCAGCTTAGGACTAGCGGGACCCAACACCGGGGAGCTGTTTTTT. The encoded protein is CASSLGLAGPNTGELFF. The entire variable domain, with the rest obtained from reference TRBV7-2 and TRBJ2-2, is as follows: GAGVSQSPSNKVTEKGKDVELRCDPISGHTALYWYRQSLGQGLEFLIYFQGNSAPDKSGLPSDRFSAERTGGSVSTLTIQRTQQEDSAVYLCASSLGLAGPNTGELFFGEGSRLTVL.

The chain combines TRBV9 with TRBJ1-1, with 9 bases aligning to TRBD1. This CDR3 has 13 residues. The germline gives CDR1 SGDLS, CDR2 YYNGEE. The V segment lost 4 bases and the J segment 8 bases; nucleotides outside the gene matches: 6. CDR3 in amino acids: CASSPRTGAEAFF. CDR3 DNA: TGTGCCAGCAGCCCCCGGACAGGGGCGGAAGCTTTCTTT.

This chain joins TRBV27 and TRBJ2-5; 7 bases map to TRBD1. CDR1 is MNHEY, CDR2 SMNVEV, per germline (reference sequence). The CDR3 is made up of 14 amino acids. Trimming removed 3 bases from V and 1 base from J; junction bases left unmatched: 2. This chain's CDR3 is CASSLGQTQETQYF. In nucleotides, the CDR3 is TGTGCCAGCAGTTTGGGACAGACCCAAGAGACCCAGTACTTC.

The chain carries TRBV15 and TRBJ1-2; 7 nucleotides line up with TRBD1. There are 15 residues in the CDR3. V lost 2 bases, J lost 4 bases, and 7 bases stayed unmatched. CDR1 and CDR2 from the germline V gene are LNHNV and YYDKDF (reference sequence). The CDR3 sequence is CATSRPPGQSYGYTF. The CDR3 DNA reads as TGTGCCACCAGCAGACCTCCGGGACAGAGCTATGGCTACACCTTC.

The J gene is TRBJ1-5, the V gene TRBV5-6; 10 nucleotides align to TRBD1. Germline CDR1 reads SGHDT; CDR2 reads YYEEEE. This CDR3 is 16 amino acids long. The V gene end was trimmed by 4 bases and the J gene end by 6 bases; junction bases not matched to a gene: 10. The CDR3 DNA reads TGTGCCAGCAGCAGGACGGGACAGGGGCTGATTCAGCCCCAGCATTTT. Protein sequence: CASSRTGQGLIQPQHF.

J is TRBJ1-1 and V is TRBV4-1; the match to TRBD1 covers 10 bases. This CDR3 contains 15 residues. The J segment lost 8 bases and the V segment lost 1 base, leaving 7 bases of the junction unmatched. Germline V lookup: CDR1 MGHRA, CDR2 YSYEKL. The CDR3 region has the DNA TGCGCCAGCAGCCAAGCCGGGACAGGGGCCCGCGAAGCTTTCTTT. Amino acid sequence: CASSQAGTGAREAFF.

This chain connects TRBV7-3 to TRBJ2-1, with a weak D call TRBD1 (5 bases). Germline V lookup: CDR1 SGHTA, CDR2 FQGTGA. V was clipped by 3 bases and J by 5 bases, with 17 bases between them. The CDR3 has 16 amino acids. This CDR3 is CASSFPGLGPHNEQFF. The CDR3 nucleotides read TGTGCCAGCAGCTTCCCGGGCTTGGGGCCTCACAATGAGCAGTTCTTC.